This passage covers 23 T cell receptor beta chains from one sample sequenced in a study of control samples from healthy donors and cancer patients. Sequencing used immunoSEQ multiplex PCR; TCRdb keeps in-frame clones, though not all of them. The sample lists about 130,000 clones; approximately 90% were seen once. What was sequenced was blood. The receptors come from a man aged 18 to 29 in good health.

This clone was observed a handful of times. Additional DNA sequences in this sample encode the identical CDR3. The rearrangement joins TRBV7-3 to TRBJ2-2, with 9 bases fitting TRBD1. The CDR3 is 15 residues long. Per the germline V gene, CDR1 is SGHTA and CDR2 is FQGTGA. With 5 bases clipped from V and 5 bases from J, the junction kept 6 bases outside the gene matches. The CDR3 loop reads CASSPTGTGTGELFF. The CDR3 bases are TGTGCCAGCAGCCCAACCGGGACAGGGACCGGGGAGCTGTTTTTT.

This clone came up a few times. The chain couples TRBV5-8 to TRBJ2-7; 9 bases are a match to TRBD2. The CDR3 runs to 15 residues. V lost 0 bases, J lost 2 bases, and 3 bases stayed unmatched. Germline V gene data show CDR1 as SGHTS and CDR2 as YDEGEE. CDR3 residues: CASSLVASGAYEQYV. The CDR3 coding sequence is TGTGCCAGCAGCTTGGTGGCTAGCGGGGCCTACGAGCAGTACGTC.

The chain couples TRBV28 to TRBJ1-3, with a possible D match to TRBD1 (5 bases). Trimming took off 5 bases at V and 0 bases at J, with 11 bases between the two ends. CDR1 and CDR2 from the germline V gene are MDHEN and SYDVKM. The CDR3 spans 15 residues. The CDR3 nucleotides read TGTGCCAGCAGTCCTATCGGGGCCTCTGGAAACACCATATATTTT. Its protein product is CASSPIGASGNTIYF.

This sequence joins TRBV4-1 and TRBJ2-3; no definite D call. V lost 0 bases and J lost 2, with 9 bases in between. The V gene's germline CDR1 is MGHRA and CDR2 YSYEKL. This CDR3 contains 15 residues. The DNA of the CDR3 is TGCGCCAGCAGCCAAGATCTAGAAGTCACAGATACGCAGTATTTT. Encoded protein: CASSQDLEVTDTQYF.

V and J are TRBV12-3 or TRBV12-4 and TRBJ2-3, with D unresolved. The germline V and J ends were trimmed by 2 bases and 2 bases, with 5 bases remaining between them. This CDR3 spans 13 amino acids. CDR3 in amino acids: CASSLTVTDTQYF. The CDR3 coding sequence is TGTGCCAGCAGTTTAACAGTCACAGATACGCAGTATTTT.

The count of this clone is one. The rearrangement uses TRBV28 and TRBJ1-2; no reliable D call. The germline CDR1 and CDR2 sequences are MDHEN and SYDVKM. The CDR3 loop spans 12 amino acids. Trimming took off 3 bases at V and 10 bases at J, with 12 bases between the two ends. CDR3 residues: CASSFASYDYTF. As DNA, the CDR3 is TGTGCCAGCAGTTTTGCCAGTTACGACTACACCTTC.

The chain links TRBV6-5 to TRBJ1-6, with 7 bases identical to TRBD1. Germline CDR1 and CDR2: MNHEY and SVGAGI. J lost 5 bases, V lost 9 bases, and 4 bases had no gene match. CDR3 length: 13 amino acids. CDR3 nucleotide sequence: TGTGCCAGTGCGGGACAGAATAATTCACCCCTCCACTTT. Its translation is CASAGQNNSPLHF.

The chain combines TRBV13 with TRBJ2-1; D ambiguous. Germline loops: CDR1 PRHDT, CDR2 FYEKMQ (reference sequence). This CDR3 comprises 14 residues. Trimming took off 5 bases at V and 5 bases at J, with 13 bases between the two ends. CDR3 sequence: CASSLGGVHNEQFF. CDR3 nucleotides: TGTGCCAGCAGCCTTGGTGGAGTGCACAATGAGCAGTTCTTC.

The CDR3 protein is CASSLGGLAGVNEQFF. The CDR3 DNA follows: TGTGCCAGCAGCTTAGGGGGACTAGCTGGGGTCAATGAGCAGTTCTTC. J is TRBJ2-1 and V is TRBV7-2; 9 bases align to TRBD2. V dropped 1 base and J dropped 6; count of bases not matched to a gene: 7. The CDR3 totals 16 residues. Germline V CDR1 and CDR2: SGHTA, FQGNSA.

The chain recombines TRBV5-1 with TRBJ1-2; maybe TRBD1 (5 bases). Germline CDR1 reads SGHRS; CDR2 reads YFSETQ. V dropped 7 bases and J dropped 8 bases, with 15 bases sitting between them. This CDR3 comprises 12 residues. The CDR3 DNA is TGCGCCAGCTCCGGGACCCCGGGGGGCTACACCTTC. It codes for CASSGTPGGYTF.

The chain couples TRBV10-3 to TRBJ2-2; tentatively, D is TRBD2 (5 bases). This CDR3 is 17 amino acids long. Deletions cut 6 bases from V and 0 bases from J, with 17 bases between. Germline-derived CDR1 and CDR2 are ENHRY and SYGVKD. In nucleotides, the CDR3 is TGTGCCATCAGGGACTCTGGCAGATCACCGAACACCGGGGAGCTGTTTTTT. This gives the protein CAIRDSGRSPNTGELFF.

CDR3 region: CASTPSETPTYGYTF. For the CDR3, the DNA is TGTGCCAGCACCCCTAGCGAGACACCCACCTATGGCTACACCTTC. The chain has TRBV3-1 (or the pseudogene TRBV3-2) and TRBJ1-2, with D uncertain. CDR3 length: 15 amino acids. Trimming stripped 7 bases from V and 4 bases from J, with 19 bases between. Germline lookup yields CDR1 LGHDT and CDR2 YNNKEL (reference sequence).

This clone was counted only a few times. CDR3: CASSSRSPEQFF. CDR3 DNA sequence: TGTGCCAGCAGCAGCAGGTCCCCCGAGCAGTTCTTC. The chain is built from TRBV5-4 and TRBJ2-1; D unclear. Germline lookup yields CDR1 SGHNT and CDR2 YYREEE (reference sequence). V lost 4 bases and J 10 bases, leaving 12 bases between the germline ends. The CDR3 has 12 residues.

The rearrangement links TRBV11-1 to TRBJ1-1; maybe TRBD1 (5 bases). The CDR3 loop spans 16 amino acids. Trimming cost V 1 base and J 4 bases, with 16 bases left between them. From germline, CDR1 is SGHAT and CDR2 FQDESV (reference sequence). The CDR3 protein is CASSLGQWGLGTEAFF. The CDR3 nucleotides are TGTGCCAGCAGCTTAGGACAGTGGGGCCTGGGCACTGAAGCTTTCTTT. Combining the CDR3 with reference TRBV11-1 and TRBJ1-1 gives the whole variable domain EAEVAQSPRYKITEKSQAVAFWCDPISGHATLYWYRQILGQGPELLVQFQDESVVDDSQLPKDRFSAERLKGVDSTLKIQPAELGDSAMYLCASSLGQWGLGTEAFFGQGTRLTVV.

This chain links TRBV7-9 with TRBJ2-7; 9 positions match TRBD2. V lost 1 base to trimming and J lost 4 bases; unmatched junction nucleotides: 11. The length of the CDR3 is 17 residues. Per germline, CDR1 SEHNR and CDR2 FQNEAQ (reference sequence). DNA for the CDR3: TGTGCCAGCAGCTTAGGCCCGGGACTAGCCGGGGGATACGAGCAGTACTTC. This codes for CASSLGPGLAGGYEQYF.

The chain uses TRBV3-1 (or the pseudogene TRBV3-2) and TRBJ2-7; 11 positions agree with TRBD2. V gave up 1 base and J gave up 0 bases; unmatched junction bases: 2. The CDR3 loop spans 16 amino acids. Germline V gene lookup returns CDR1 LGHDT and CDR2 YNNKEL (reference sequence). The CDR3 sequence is CASSQGLAGGSYEQYF. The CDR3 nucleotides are TGTGCCAGCAGCCAAGGTCTAGCGGGGGGCTCCTACGAGCAGTACTTC.

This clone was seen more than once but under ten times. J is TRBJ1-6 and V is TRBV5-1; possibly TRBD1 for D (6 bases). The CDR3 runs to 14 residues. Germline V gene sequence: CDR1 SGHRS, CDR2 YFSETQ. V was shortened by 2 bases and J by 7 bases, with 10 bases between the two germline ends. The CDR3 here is CASSLGDKNSPLHF. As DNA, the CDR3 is TGCGCCAGCAGCTTAGGGGACAAGAATTCACCCCTCCACTTT.

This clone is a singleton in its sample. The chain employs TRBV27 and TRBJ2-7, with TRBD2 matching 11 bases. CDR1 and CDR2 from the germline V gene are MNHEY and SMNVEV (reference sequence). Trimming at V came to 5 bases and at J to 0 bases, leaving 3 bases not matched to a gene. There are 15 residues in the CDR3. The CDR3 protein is CASSPTSGISYEQYV. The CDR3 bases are TGTGCCAGCAGTCCGACTAGCGGGATCTCCTACGAGCAGTACGTC.

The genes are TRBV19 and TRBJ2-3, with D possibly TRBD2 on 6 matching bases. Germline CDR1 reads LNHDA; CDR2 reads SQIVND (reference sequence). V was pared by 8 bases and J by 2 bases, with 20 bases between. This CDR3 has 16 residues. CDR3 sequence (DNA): TGTGCCAGTTCCCTAACCGGGACTTACTCCACAGATACGCAGTATTTT. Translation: CASSLTGTYSTDTQYF.

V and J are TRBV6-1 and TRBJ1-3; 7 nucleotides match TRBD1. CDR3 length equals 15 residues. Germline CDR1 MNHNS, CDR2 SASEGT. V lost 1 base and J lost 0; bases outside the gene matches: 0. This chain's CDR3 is CASSEGQGSGNTIYF. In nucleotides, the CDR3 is TGTGCCAGCAGTGAAGGACAGGGCTCTGGAAACACCATATATTTT.

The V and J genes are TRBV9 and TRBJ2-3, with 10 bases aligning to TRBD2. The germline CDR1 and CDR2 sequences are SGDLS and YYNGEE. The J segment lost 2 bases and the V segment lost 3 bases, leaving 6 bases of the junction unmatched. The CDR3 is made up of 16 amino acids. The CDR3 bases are TGTGCCAGCAGCGCGGAGCGGGGGGGCATCACAGATACGCAGTATTTT. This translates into CASSAERGGITDTQYF.

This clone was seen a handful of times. DNA of the CDR3: TGTGCCAGTAGTGTGACAGGGGTTAACTATGGCTACACCTTC. It yields the protein CASSVTGVNYGYTF. The chain combines TRBV19 with TRBJ1-2, with 8 bases identical to TRBD1. Germline V gene data show CDR1 as LNHDA and CDR2 as SQIVND (reference sequence). The CDR3 totals 14 residues. Trimming cost V 5 bases and J 1 base; bases outside gene matches: 3. Full variable domain (missing parts from reference TRBV19 and TRBJ1-2): DGGITQSPKYLFRKEGQNVTLSCEQNLNHDAMYWYRQDPGQGLRLIYYSQIVNDFQKGDIAEGYSVSREKKESFPLTVTSAQKNPTAFYLCASSVTGVNYGYTFGSGTRLTVV.

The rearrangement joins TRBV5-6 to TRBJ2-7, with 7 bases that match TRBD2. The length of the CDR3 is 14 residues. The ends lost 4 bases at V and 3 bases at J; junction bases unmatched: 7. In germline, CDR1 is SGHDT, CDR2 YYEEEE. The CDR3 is CASSSGTAYYEQYF. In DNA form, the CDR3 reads TGTGCCAGCAGCAGCGGGACTGCTTACTACGAGCAGTACTTC.